This TCR beta chain comes out of a study of T cell responses to AZD1222 COVID-19 vaccine. At the level of the study: Some second doses came at about 4 weeks and others at about 12 weeks; these were pooled. Broader study findings: Just six AZD1222 recipients tested seropositive at baseline. There were vaccine-associated CD4 TCRs across spike, dominant at 160-218 and 743-854. When two AZD1222 doses had been given, Spike-specific TCR breadth and depth rose.

TCRdb's table, derived via immunoSEQ multiplex PCR, lists solely in-frame clones and lacks some. The sample gives about 120,000 clones, about 91% of which show up once; 4% to 5.5% is in the top ten. This clone has just a few counts. Its matching antigen is unknown. This material consisted of peripheral blood, taken on day 0 of AZD1222 vaccination. The source is an adult in good health.

CDR3 region: CASSQSGTGYTF. The CDR3 DNA reads as TGTGCCAGCAGCCAATCAGGGACTGGCTACACCTTC. The gene calls are TRBV14 and TRBJ1-2; a weak D match, TRBD1 (5 bases). The CDR3 has 12 residues. Trimming shortened V by 2 bases and J by 7 bases, and 8 bases separated the two germline ends. The germline V gene has CDR1 SGHDN and CDR2 FVKESK.